The sequence of this TCR beta chain was determined in a study of T-cell reconstitution after alpha-beta-depleted transplantation in children. The CDR3 consists of 13 residues. With 0 bases removed from V and 6 bases from J, the gap between germline ends came to 6 bases. Germline V lookup: CDR1 MNHEY, CDR2 SVGAGI. The authors prepared the TCRbeta library with unique molecular identifiers. Using its own MiXCR run on the PCR reads, TCRdb lists one record per CDR3 protein. Seen here are some 390,000 distinct CDR3 sequences, about a fifth observed once, and the top ten hold less than 4.5%. This sample comprised PBMCs from the stem cell graft donor, obtained from the stem cell graft. The chain uses TRBV6-5 and TRBJ1-5; D ambiguous. This TCR came from a human donor who donated a stem cell graft to a child with acute myeloid leukemia. CDR3 protein: CASSYSIRQPQHF. CDR3 DNA: TGTGCCAGCAGTTACTCGATTCGTCAGCCCCAGCATTTT.